The next 21 T cell receptor beta chains were all read from a single sample in a study of blood T cell repertoires in COVID-19. The method was immunoSEQ multiplex PCR; TCRdb's version includes in-frame clones alone and lacks a portion of them. This table has tens of thousands of clones, around 90% appearing once. The sequenced material came from peripheral blood. All receptors come from a middle-aged man with COVID-19, enrolled during active disease.

The gene calls are TRBV6-5 and TRBJ1-3, with D possibly being TRBD1 (6 bases). With 7 bases removed from V and 9 bases from J, the gap between germline ends came to 22 bases. CDR3 size: 15 residues. Germline V gives CDR1 MNHEY, CDR2 SVGAGI. CDR3 residues: CASTTPAQGLSTIYF. CDR3 coding DNA: TGTGCCAGCACCACCCCGGCGCAGGGGCTAAGCACCATATATTTT.

This chain links TRBV5-4 with TRBJ2-3, with 10 bases fitting TRBD1. The CDR3 has 16 residues. CDR1 is SGHNT and CDR2 is YYREEE in the germline V gene (reference sequence). The trim removed 4 bases at V and 2 bases at J, leaving 7 bases unmatched. CDR3 sequence: CASSATGTGDTDTQYF. CDR3 DNA sequence: TGTGCCAGCAGCGCCACCGGGACAGGGGACACAGATACGCAGTATTTT.

The gene calls are TRBV7-8 and TRBJ1-2, with TRBD1 as a possible D gene (5 bases). The CDR3 length is 15 residues. The V and J ends lost 0 bases and 2 bases respectively, with 10 bases between them. CDR1 and CDR2 (germline): SGHVS, FQNEAQ. The CDR3 sequence: CASSLAQGSNYGYTF. The DNA of the CDR3 is TGTGCCAGCAGCTTAGCGCAGGGTAGCAACTATGGCTACACCTTC.

This clone was seen more than once but under ten times. The J gene is TRBJ1-5, the V gene TRBV2; D call uncertain. This CDR3 has 12 residues. CDR1 is SNHLY, CDR2 FYNNEI, per germline. V was pared by 11 bases and J by 2 bases, with 10 bases between. This CDR3 reads CAGGRGNQPQHF. CDR3 nucleotide sequence: TGTGCCGGCGGTCGGGGCAATCAGCCCCAGCATTTT.

This chain links TRBV5-1 with TRBJ2-3; no definite D call. The CDR3 totals 14 residues. In germline, CDR1 is SGHRS, CDR2 YFSETQ. Trimming removed 2 bases from V and 1 base from J, with 8 bases in between. CDR3 DNA sequence: TGCGCCAGCAGCTTCGAGCGTCGCACAGATACGCAGTATTTT. Translated: CASSFERRTDTQYF.

The rearrangement joins TRBV4-3 to TRBJ1-1, with 7 bases matching TRBD1. Germline lookup yields CDR1 LGHNA and CDR2 YSLEER. CDR3 size: 14 residues. Germline trimming cut 6 bases from V and 4 bases from J; bases unmatched to any gene: 8. In DNA form, the CDR3 reads TGCGCCAGCAGAGGAAGACAGGGTCGCACTGAAGCTTTCTTT. Its translation is CASRGRQGRTEAFF.

V and J are TRBV5-1 and TRBJ1-1; possibly TRBD1 for D (5 bases). The CDR3 is 15 residues long. Germline V gene lookup returns CDR1 SGHRS and CDR2 YFSETQ. V shed 0 bases and J shed 4 bases, with 13 bases lying between them. Here the CDR3 reads CASSLEYPGGTEAFF. The CDR3 bases are TGCGCCAGCAGCTTGGAGTATCCGGGGGGCACTGAAGCTTTCTTT. Together with reference TRBV5-1 and TRBJ1-1, the CDR3 gives the full variable domain: KAGVTQTPRYLIKTRGQQVTLSCSPISGHRSVSWYQQTPGQGLQFLFEYFSETQRNKGNFPGRFSGRQFSNSRSEMNVSTLELGDSALYLCASSLEYPGGTEAFFGQGTRLTVV.

The genes are TRBV25-1 and TRBJ2-2; TRBD1 agrees at 10 bases. Unmatched junction bases numbered 5, after V lost 4 bases and J lost 3 bases. There are 16 residues in the CDR3. Germline V gene lookup returns CDR1 MGHDK and CDR2 SYGVNS. The CDR3 DNA is TGTGCCAGCAGTGGCTGGACAGGGGGAGACACCGGGGAGCTGTTTTTT. Translation gives CASSGWTGGDTGELFF.

V usage is TRBV20-1 and J usage is TRBJ1-3; 8 nucleotides align to TRBD1. The germline CDR1 and CDR2 sequences are DFQATT and SNEGSKA (reference sequence). Germline trimming cut 3 bases from V and 0 bases from J; bases unmatched to any gene: 7. The CDR3 is made up of 16 amino acids. The CDR3 bases are TGCAGTGCTAGTGCAGGGGGCCCCAGCTCTGGAAACACCATATATTTT. Residues: CSASAGGPSSGNTIYF.

The count of this clone is one. The V gene is TRBV20-1, the J gene TRBJ1-2; 8 positions match TRBD1. Germline values: CDR1 DFQATT, CDR2 SNEGSKA (reference sequence). J gave up 5 bases and V 3 bases, and 8 bases lay outside the gene matches. The CDR3 has 14 residues. For the CDR3, the DNA is TGCAGTGCTAGTGGACCGGACAGGGAATATGGCTACACCTTC. It is translated as CSASGPDREYGYTF.

Here the CDR3 reads CASSEFGGEDEKLFF. CDR3 nucleotides: TGTGCCAGCAGTGAATTTGGGGGCGAGGATGAAAAACTGTTTTTT. V is TRBV25-1 and J is TRBJ1-4, with D possibly TRBD1 on 6 matching bases. The CDR3 totals 15 residues. V was pared by 1 base and J by 6 bases, with 12 bases between. CDR1 is MGHDK, CDR2 SYGVNS, per germline.

This clone is a singleton in its sample. The rearrangement uses TRBV29-1 and TRBJ2-5; D unresolved. CDR3 length: 13 amino acids. V was trimmed by 4 bases and J by 2 bases, leaving 11 bases between them. Per germline, CDR1 SQVTM and CDR2 ANQGSEA. The CDR3 DNA reads TGCAGCGTTGCCAACTCTGCTCAAGAGACCCAGTACTTC. Translating gives CSVANSAQETQYF.

The chain employs TRBV5-1 and TRBJ2-1; D may be TRBD2 (6 bases). V shed 5 bases and J shed 4 bases, with 16 bases lying between them. Germline values: CDR1 SGHRS, CDR2 YFSETQ. The CDR3 loop spans 15 amino acids. The CDR3 DNA is TGCGCCAGCAGTTCTGAGGGACTGGGGTACAATGAGCAGTTCTTC. Translating it yields CASSSEGLGYNEQFF. Combining the CDR3 with reference TRBV5-1 and TRBJ2-1 gives the whole variable domain KAGVTQTPRYLIKTRGQQVTLSCSPISGHRSVSWYQQTPGQGLQFLFEYFSETQRNKGNFPGRFSGRQFSNSRSEMNVSTLELGDSALYLCASSSEGLGYNEQFFGPGTRLTVL.

V gene TRBV7-9 combines with J gene TRBJ1-3, with 9 bases identical to TRBD1. The CDR3 spans 15 residues. The germline gives CDR1 SEHNR, CDR2 FQNEAQ (reference sequence). Losses at the gene ends were 4 bases for V and 1 base for J; bases not matched to a gene: 2. CDR3 sequence: CASSSDRGSGNTIYF. The CDR3 region has the DNA TGTGCCAGCAGCTCGGACAGGGGATCTGGAAACACCATATATTTT.

The chain combines TRBV5-6 with TRBJ2-7; 11 bases match TRBD2. The V gene's germline CDR1 is SGHDT and CDR2 YYEEEE. V trimming: 1 base; J trimming: 7 bases; junction bases outside the gene matches: 7. There are 15 residues in the CDR3. The CDR3 sequence is CASSLLGLAAGEQYF. The CDR3 DNA is TGTGCCAGCAGCTTGCTGGGACTAGCGGCTGGTGAGCAGTACTTC.

The chain recombines TRBV7-9 with TRBJ1-5; D uncertain. The CDR3 length is 13 residues. The germline gives CDR1 SEHNR, CDR2 FQNEAQ (reference sequence). V lost 4 bases and J lost 0, with 4 bases in between. CDR3 DNA: TGTGCCAGCAGCTCAGATAGCAATCAGCCCCAGCATTTT. Translation: CASSSDSNQPQHF.

The V and J genes are TRBV30 and TRBJ2-7, with D maybe TRBD2 (5 bases). Trimming shortened V by 5 bases and J by 0 bases, and 8 bases separated the two germline ends. From germline, CDR1 is GTSNPN and CDR2 SVGIG (reference sequence). The CDR3 contains 12 residues. Written as DNA, the CDR3 is TGTGCCTGGGGTAGCGACTCCTACGAGCAGTACTTC. Translated: CAWGSDSYEQYF.

The chain combines TRBV10-1 with TRBJ2-7; no reliable D call. Trimming pared 4 bases from V and 3 bases from J, leaving 7 bases between. The length of the CDR3 is 12 residues. The V gene's germline CDR1 is WNHNN and CDR2 SYGVQD (reference sequence). The CDR3 region is CASSALGYEQYF. CDR3 coding DNA: TGCGCCAGCAGTGCACTCGGCTACGAGCAGTACTTC.

V and J are TRBV15 and TRBJ1-2; 7 bases line up with TRBD1. From germline, CDR1 is LNHNV and CDR2 YYDKDF (reference sequence). V shed 0 bases, J shed 6 bases, and the junction held 10 bases outside the gene matches. The length of the CDR3 is 16 residues. The CDR3 spells CATSRERAWQGDGYTF. DNA of the CDR3: TGTGCCACCAGCAGAGAACGCGCTTGGCAGGGGGATGGCTACACCTTC.

The chain couples TRBV5-1 to TRBJ2-7, with 10 bases that match TRBD2. The CDR3 extends over 14 amino acids. The germline V gene has CDR1 SGHRS and CDR2 YFSETQ. The ends lost 2 bases at V and 4 bases at J; junction bases unmatched: 3. The CDR3 sequence is CASSLEREGYEQYF. For the CDR3, the DNA is TGCGCCAGCAGCTTAGAGCGGGAGGGTTACGAGCAGTACTTC.

V is TRBV6-5 and J is TRBJ1-1; D possibly corresponds to TRBD1 (5 bases). The V gene's germline CDR1 is MNHEY and CDR2 SVGAGI. Trimming removed 2 bases from V and 8 bases from J, with 12 bases in between. The CDR3 is 13 amino acids. The CDR3 coding sequence is TGTGCCAGCAGTTACCAAAAGGGGCTAGAAGCTTTCTTT. The encoded protein is CASSYQKGLEAFF.